What follows is one T cell receptor beta chain and its context. These data come from a study of chemoradiotherapy in HPV16-positive cancers. V was clipped by 0 bases and J by 3 bases, with 9 bases between them. Germline lookup yields CDR1 SGHDN and CDR2 FVKESK. CDR3 length: 14 amino acids. The data were produced by immunoSEQ multiplex PCR, yet TCRdb's version contains in-frame clones alone and is incomplete. The sample includes 2,000 to 2,500 clones, 85% to 90% seen only once; the top ten take 2.5% to 3.5%. The specimen comprised tumor tissue, sampled from a patient who underwent chemoradiotherapy. The rearrangement links TRBV14 to TRBJ2-7; D might be TRBD1 (7 bases). The TCR comes from a human donor with HPV-associated anogenital cancer. CDR3 region: CASSQERDSYEQYF. The CDR3 nucleotides are TGTGCCAGCAGCCAAGAGCGGGACAGCTACGAGCAGTACTTC.